The sequence of this TCR beta chain was determined in a study of control samples from healthy donors and cancer patients. The assay was immunoSEQ multiplex PCR, and TCRdb's table has in-frame clones only and misses some. This table has under 100,000 clones, 80% to 95% appearing once. CDR1 MDHEN and CDR2 SYDVKM come from the germline V gene. Trimming cost V 3 bases and J 4 bases, with 8 bases left between them. This CDR3 has 13 amino acids. The clonotype was recovered from a woman aged 30 to 39 in good health. V and J are TRBV28 and TRBJ2-3; D remains ambiguous. Source material: blood. The CDR3 sequence is CASSFSSPDTQYF. For the CDR3, the DNA is TGTGCCAGCAGTTTTTCTTCCCCAGATACGCAGTATTTT. The full variable domain, rest sourced from reference TRBV28 and TRBJ2-3, is DVKVTQSSRYLVKRTGEKVFLECVQDMDHENMFWYRQDPGLGLRLIYFSYDVKMKEKGDIPEGYSVSREKKERFSLILESASTNQTSMYLCASSFSSPDTQYFGPGTRLTVL.